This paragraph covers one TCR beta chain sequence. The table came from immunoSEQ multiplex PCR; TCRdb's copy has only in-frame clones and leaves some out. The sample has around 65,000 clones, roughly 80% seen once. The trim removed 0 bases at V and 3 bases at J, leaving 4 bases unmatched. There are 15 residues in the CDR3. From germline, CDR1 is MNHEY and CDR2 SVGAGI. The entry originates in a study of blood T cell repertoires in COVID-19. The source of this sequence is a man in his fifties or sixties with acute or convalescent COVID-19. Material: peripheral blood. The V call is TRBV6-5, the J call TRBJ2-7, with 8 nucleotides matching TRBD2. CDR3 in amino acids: CASSYSSGRGYEQYF. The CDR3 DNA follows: TGTGCCAGCAGTTACTCGAGCGGGAGAGGCTACGAGCAGTACTTC.